Listed here are 10 T cell receptor beta chains from one sample, sequenced in a study of T cells in Graves' hyperthyroidism and ophthalmopathy. Amplification of TCR beta CDR3 regions was performed using RNA transcripts as template. Primed by the HTBI set, a first-round RT-PCR was run on the TCR CDR3. TCRdb passed the multiplex PCR reads through MiXCR, listing each CDR3 protein once. The sample consists of 250,000 to 400,000 distinct CDR3 sequences, around 13% of them appearing once. Sequencing was carried out using blood. Every receptor here comes from a woman aged 40 to 50 with Graves' ophthalmopathy.

V usage is TRBV12-3 or TRBV12-4 and J usage is TRBJ2-2; no reliable D call. The V and J ends lost 5 bases and 7 bases respectively, with 14 bases between them. This CDR3 has 14 amino acids. Written as DNA, the CDR3 is TGTGCCAGCAGTGACGGATCCTCTGGCGGGGAGCTGTTTTTT. Protein sequence: CASSDGSSGGELFF.

This clonotype was observed a handful of times. The rearrangement uses TRBV2 and TRBJ2-7, with a possible D match to TRBD2 (5 bases). CDR1 is SNHLY and CDR2 is FYNNEI in the germline V gene. The germline V and J ends were trimmed by 5 bases and 4 bases, with 9 bases remaining between them. This CDR3 has 12 amino acids. The CDR3 reads CASSPGWYEQYF. The DNA for the CDR3 is TGTGCCAGCAGTCCGGGGTGGTACGAGCAGTACTTC.

This clonotype was counted a few times. The rearrangement links TRBV10-3 to TRBJ1-1; D may be TRBD1 (5 bases). This CDR3 comprises 16 residues. Germline loops: CDR1 ENHRY, CDR2 SYGVKD. Trimming shortened V by 2 bases and J by 4 bases, and 17 bases separated the two germline ends. CDR3 sequence reads: CAISEGAVTGVTEAFF. The CDR3 DNA sequence: TGTGCCATCAGTGAGGGGGCAGTCACCGGGGTCACTGAAGCTTTCTTT.

This clonotype was detected ten times or more. The CDR3 coding sequence is TGTGCCAGCAGTCCACCCTTCCTCCTTAGCGGGAGAACTTACAATGAGCAGTTCTTC. Residues: CASSPPFLLSGRTYNEQFF. The chain uses TRBV28 and TRBJ2-1; 9 positions match TRBD2. Germline V gene data show CDR1 as MDHEN and CDR2 as SYDVKM. V dropped 5 bases and J dropped 4; count of bases not matched to a gene: 18. The CDR3 is 19 amino acids.

This clonotype came up many times. This chain connects TRBV6-1 to TRBJ1-5, with D possibly TRBD1 on 5 matching bases. This CDR3 has 15 residues. CDR1 is MNHNS, CDR2 SASEGT, per germline. V shed 5 bases and J shed 0 bases, with 11 bases lying between them. The CDR3: CASSIDSNSNQPQHF. CDR3 bases: TGTGCCAGCAGTATCGACAGCAATAGCAATCAGCCCCAGCATTTT.

This clonotype occurred a few times. The chain carries TRBV4-2 and TRBJ2-3; D unclear. V gave up 3 bases and J gave up 7 bases, with 8 bases separating them. The germline gives CDR1 LGHNA, CDR2 YNFKEQ. There are 12 residues in the CDR3. CDR3 protein: CASSHSTNTQYF. In nucleotides, the CDR3 is TGTGCCAGCAGCCACTCTACCAATACGCAGTATTTT.

The table lists this clonotype with many counts. The gene calls are TRBV20-1 and TRBJ1-4; no reliable D call. Germline-derived CDR1 and CDR2 are DFQATT and SNEGSKA (reference sequence). V was cut by 3 bases and J by 5 bases, with 4 bases left in between. This CDR3 has 11 amino acids. CDR3 in DNA: TGCAGTGCTAGCTACAATGAAAAACTGTTTTTT. Amino acids: CSASYNEKLFF.

This clonotype was seen at least ten times. The CDR3 here is CASSEIGETQYF. The CDR3 bases are TGTGCCAGCAGTGAAATAGGAGAGACCCAGTACTTC. V usage is TRBV6-1 and J usage is TRBJ2-5; D ambiguous. The CDR3 length is 12 residues. From germline, CDR1 is MNHNS and CDR2 SASEGT. The V end was cut by 2 bases, the J end by 4 bases, with 5 bases between.

This rearrangement joins TRBV5-4 to TRBJ1-1, with a tentative D call TRBD1 (6 bases). V was shortened by 4 bases and J by 4 bases, with 20 bases between the two germline ends. CDR1 SGHNT and CDR2 YYREEE come from the germline V gene (reference sequence). This CDR3 contains 16 residues. The CDR3 is CASSPGDRRFSTEAFF. The DNA for the CDR3 is TGTGCCAGCAGCCCTGGAGACAGGCGGTTTTCCACTGAAGCTTTCTTT. The complete variable domain, with remaining parts taken from reference TRBV5-4 and TRBJ1-1, reads ETGVTQSPTHLIKTRGQQVTLRCSSQSGHNTVSWYQQALGQGPQFIFQYYREEENGRGNFPPRFSGLQFPNYSSELNVNALELDDSALYLCASSPGDRRFSTEAFFGQGTRLTVV.

This clonotype was seen many times. This chain uses TRBV29-1 with TRBJ1-2, with 10 bases that match TRBD1. Trimming cost V 2 bases and J 2 bases; bases outside gene matches: 14. Per germline, CDR1 SQVTM and CDR2 ANQGSEA. The CDR3 runs 18 residues. The chain's CDR3 is CSVELVPGQGPHNYGYTF. The CDR3 bases are TGCAGCGTTGAACTAGTTCCGGGACAGGGGCCCCACAACTATGGCTACACCTTC.